This TCR beta chain comes out of a study of blood T cell repertoires in COVID-19 (TCRdb year 2020). The study in broad terms: Collaborator samples came from the United States, Italy and Spain and covered acute and convalescent phases of COVID-19. Where available, HLA class I and class II types were taken from metadata supplied by the sample provider and were not determined by assay-based typing. The samples were drawn from the first 160 participants of the ongoing ImmuneRACE study and from 1,254 subjects provided by 6 global collaborators. Nearly every sample came with metadata listing a de-identified subject ID, COVID-19 status, age in years and sex. The prospective study material was composed of cDNA or gDNA derived from T cells, B-cell-depleted T cells, or PBMCs. A freely available public database, intended as a resource for researchers studying the immune response to SARS-CoV-2, is where the repertoires were released. The dataset comprised deeply sampled blood TCRbeta repertoires from subjects exposed to, actively infected with, or recovered from COVID-19.

CDR1 and CDR2 (MGHDK, SYGVNS) derive from the germline V gene. For this chain, trimming is 4 bases at the V end and 4 bases at the J end, and the number of junction bases without a gene match is 3. The CDR3 has 15 amino acids, counting the end cysteine and phenylalanine. Only the CDR3 part of the read is kept: 45 bases, read in frame from the first base. The full study reports these points: Clinical and demographic metadata were provided uncurated, with the amount varying by source and participant.

Only one count was recorded for this clone. Which antigen it targets is not known. Qualities for individual bases were not recorded, and no much larger clone is one base off. The collaborating institutions used their own protocols to collect whole blood in K2EDTA tubes. For TCRbeta analysis, collaborators shipped samples as frozen whole blood, isolated PBMCs, or DNA extracted from either of those sample types. TCRbeta CDR3 regions were amplified from genomic DNA by means of the immunoSEQ Assay, a bias-controlled multiplex PCR. In the authors' own workflow: The number of nucleated cells in each sample was estimated from the amplification of reference gene primers within the assay. To quantify the absolute abundance of each unique TCRbeta CDR3 rearrangement, sequence reads were collapsed and filtered. For each sample, productive Simpson clonality was calculated as the square root of Simpson's diversity index across productive rearrangements. Held by TCRdb, this immuneACCESS table contains in-frame sequences only and omits some clones. Under half of the omission traces to an unresolved V gene where checked; the cause of the rest is unknown. V and J calls and clone size follow that table, whereas D and trimming were derived from the DNA. The sample includes 200,000 to 250,000 clones, with more than 65% observed a single time. Jointly, the top ten make up approximately 10% of the sample.

Sequenced sample: peripheral blood. The TCR sequence derives from a man between 50 and 59 years old with active or convalescent COVID-19. Recombination linked TRBV25-1 to TRBJ2-1, and 11 bases in between align with TRBD2. The nucleotides read TGTGCCAGCAGTGGGGGACTAGCGGTTTACAATGAGCAGTTCTTC. Its translation reads: CASSGGLAVYNEQFF.